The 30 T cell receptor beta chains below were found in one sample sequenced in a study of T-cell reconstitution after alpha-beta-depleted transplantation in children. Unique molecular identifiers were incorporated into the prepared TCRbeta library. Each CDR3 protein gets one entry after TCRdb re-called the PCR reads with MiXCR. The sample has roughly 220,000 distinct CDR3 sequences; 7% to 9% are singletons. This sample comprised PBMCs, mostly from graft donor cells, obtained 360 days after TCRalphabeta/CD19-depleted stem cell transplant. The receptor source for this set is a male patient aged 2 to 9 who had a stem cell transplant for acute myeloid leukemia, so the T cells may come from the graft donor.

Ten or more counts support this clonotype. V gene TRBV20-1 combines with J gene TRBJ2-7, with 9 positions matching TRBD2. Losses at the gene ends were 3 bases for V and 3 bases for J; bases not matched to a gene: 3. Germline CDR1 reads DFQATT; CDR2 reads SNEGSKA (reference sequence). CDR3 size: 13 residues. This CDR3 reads CSASSGSVYEQYF. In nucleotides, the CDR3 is TGCAGTGCTAGTAGCGGGAGCGTCTACGAGCAGTACTTC.

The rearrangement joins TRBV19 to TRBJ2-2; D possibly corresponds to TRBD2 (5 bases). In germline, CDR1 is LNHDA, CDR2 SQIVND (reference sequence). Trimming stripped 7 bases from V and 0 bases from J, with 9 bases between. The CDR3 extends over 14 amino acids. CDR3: CASTRGSNTGELFF. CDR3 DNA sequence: TGTGCCAGTACTCGGGGATCGAACACCGGGGAGCTGTTTTTT.

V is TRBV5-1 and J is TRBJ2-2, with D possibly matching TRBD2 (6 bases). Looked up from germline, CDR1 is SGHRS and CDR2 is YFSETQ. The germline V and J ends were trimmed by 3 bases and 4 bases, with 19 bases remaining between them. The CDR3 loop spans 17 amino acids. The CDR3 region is CASSSLLGRDFTGELFF. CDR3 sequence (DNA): TGCGCCAGCAGCTCCCTGCTTGGGCGGGACTTCACCGGGGAGCTGTTTTTT.

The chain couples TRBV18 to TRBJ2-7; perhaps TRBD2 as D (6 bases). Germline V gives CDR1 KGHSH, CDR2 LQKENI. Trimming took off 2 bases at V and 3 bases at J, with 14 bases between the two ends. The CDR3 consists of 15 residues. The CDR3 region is CASSPASASYYEQYV. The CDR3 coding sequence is TGTGCCAGCTCACCAGCTAGCGCGAGCTACTACGAGCAGTACGTC.

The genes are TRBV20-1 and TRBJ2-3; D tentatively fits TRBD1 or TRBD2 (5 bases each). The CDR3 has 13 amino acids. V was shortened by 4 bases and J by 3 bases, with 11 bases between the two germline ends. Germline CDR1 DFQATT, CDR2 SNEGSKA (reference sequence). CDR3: CSANSEGTDTQYF. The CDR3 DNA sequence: TGCAGTGCTAACTCTGAGGGGACAGATACGCAGTATTTT.

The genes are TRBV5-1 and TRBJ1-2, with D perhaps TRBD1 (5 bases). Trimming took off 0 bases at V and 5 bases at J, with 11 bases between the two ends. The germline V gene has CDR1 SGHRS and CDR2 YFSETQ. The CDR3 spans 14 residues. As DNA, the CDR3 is TGCGCCAGCAGCTTGGCCGGACGGGGGTATGGCTACACCTTC. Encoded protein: CASSLAGRGYGYTF.

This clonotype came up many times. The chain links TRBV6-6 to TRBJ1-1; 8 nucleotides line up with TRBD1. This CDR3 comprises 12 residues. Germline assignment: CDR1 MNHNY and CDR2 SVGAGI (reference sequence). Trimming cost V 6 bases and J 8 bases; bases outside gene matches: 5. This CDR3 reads CASRFGQGEAFF. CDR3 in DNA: TGTGCCAGCAGGTTTGGACAGGGAGAAGCTTTCTTT.

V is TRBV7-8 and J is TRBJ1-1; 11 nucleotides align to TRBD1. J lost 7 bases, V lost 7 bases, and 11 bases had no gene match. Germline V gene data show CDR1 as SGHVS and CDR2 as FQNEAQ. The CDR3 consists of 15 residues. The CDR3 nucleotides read TGTGCCAGCACCCATTCCGGGACAGGGGGATATGAAGCTTTCTTT. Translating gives CASTHSGTGGYEAFF.

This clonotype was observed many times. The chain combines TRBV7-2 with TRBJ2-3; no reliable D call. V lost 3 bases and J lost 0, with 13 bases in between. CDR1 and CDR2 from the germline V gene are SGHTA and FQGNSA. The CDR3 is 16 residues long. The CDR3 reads CASSFHSATSTDTQYF. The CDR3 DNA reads TGTGCCAGCAGCTTTCACAGCGCTACTAGCACAGATACGCAGTATTTT.

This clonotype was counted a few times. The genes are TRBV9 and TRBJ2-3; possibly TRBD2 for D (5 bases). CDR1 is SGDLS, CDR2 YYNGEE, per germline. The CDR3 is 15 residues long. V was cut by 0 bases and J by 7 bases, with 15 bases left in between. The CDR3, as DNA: TGTGCCAGCAGCGTAGACCTCACAACTAGGCATACGCAGTATTTT. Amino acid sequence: CASSVDLTTRHTQYF.

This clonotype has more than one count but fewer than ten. Here the CDR3 DNA reads TGTGCCTGGAGTGACCCCGGGTCAGCTTACGAGCAGTACTTC. This gives the protein CAWSDPGSAYEQYF. The chain combines TRBV30 with TRBJ2-7; D gene uncertain. CDR1 is GTSNPN, CDR2 SVGIG, per germline (reference sequence). The V end was cut by 1 base, the J end by 4 bases, with 14 bases between. This CDR3 has 14 residues. Supplemented by reference TRBV30 and TRBJ2-7, the full variable domain reads SQTIHQWPATLVQPVGSPLSLECTVEGTSNPNLYWYRQAAGRGLQLLFYSVGIGQISSEVPQNLSASRPQDRQFILSSKKLLLSDSGFYLCAWSDPGSAYEQYFGPGTRLTVT.

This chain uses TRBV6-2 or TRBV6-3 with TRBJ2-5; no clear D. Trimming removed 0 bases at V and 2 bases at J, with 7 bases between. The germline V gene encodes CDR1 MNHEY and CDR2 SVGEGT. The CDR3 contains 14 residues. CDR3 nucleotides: TGTGCCAGCAGTTACTCATGGAGACAAGAGACCCAGTACTTC. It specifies CASSYSWRQETQYF.

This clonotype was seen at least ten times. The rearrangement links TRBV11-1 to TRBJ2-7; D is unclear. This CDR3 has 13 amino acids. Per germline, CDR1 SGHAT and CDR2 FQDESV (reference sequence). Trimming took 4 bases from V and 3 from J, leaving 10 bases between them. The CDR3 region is CASSWGFLYEQYF. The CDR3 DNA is TGTGCCAGCAGCTGGGGATTTCTCTACGAGCAGTACTTC.

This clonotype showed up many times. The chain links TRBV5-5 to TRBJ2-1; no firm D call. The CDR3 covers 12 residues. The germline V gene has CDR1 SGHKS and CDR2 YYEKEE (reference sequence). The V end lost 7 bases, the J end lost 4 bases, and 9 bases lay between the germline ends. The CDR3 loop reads CASWVPYNEQFF. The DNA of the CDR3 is TGTGCCAGCTGGGTACCGTACAATGAGCAGTTCTTC.

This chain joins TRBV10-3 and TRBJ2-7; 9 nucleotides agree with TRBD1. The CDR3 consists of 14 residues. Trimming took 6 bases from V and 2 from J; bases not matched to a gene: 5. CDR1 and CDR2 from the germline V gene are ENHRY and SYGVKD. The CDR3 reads CAISPGQGPYEQYF. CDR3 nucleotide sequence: TGTGCCATCAGCCCGGGACAGGGACCCTACGAGCAGTACTTC.

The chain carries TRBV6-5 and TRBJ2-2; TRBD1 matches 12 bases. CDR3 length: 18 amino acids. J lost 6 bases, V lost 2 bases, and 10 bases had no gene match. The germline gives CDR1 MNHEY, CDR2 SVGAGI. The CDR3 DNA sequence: TGTGCCAGCAGTTACAATCGGGGGACAGGGGGCAGGGCCGGGGAGCTGTTTTTT. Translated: CASSYNRGTGGRAGELFF.

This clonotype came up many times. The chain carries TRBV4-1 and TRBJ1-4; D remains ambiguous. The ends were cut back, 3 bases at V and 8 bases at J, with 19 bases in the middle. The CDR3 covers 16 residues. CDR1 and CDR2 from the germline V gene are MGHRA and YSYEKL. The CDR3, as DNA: TGCGCCAGCAGCCAGGTCGAGGACGATTGGGCGGAAAAACTGTTTTTT. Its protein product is CASSQVEDDWAEKLFF.

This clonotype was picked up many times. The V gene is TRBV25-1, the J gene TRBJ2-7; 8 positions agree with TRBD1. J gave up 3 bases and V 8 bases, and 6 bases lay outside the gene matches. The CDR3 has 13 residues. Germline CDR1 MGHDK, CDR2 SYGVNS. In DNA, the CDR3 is TGTGCCAGCGGGGGACAGGTGATCTACGAGCAGTACGTC. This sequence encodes CASGGQVIYEQYV.

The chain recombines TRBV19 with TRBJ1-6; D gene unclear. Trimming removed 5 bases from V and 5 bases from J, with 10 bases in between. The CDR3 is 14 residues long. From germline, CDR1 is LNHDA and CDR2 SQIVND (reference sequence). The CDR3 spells CASSVRRNNSPLHF. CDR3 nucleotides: TGTGCCAGTAGTGTTCGGCGGAATAATTCACCCCTCCACTTT.

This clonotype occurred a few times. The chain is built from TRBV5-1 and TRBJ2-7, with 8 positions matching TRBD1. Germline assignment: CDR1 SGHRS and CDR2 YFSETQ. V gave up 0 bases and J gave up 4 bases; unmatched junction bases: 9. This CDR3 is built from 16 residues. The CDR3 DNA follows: TGCGCCAGCAGCTTGGATTCGGCAGGGGGCTTGTACGAGCAGTACTTC. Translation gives CASSLDSAGGLYEQYF.

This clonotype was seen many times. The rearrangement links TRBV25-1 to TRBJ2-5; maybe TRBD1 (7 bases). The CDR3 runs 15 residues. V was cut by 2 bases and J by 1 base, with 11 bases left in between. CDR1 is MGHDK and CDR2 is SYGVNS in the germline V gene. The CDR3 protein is CASSEGGTVQETQYF. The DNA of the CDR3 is TGTGCCAGCAGTGAAGGAGGGACAGTCCAAGAGACCCAGTACTTC.

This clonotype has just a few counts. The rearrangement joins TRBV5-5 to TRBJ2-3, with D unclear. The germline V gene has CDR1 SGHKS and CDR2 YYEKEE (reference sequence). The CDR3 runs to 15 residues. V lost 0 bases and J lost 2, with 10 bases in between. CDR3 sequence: CASSLEVGYTDTQYF. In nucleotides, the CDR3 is TGTGCCAGCAGCTTGGAAGTGGGGTACACAGATACGCAGTATTTT.

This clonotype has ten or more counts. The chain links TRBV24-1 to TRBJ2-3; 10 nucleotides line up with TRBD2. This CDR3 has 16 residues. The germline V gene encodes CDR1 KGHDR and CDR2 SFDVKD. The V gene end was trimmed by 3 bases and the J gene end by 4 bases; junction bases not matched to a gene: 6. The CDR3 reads CATSDKSGRASDTQYF. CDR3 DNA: TGTGCCACCAGTGATAAGAGCGGGAGGGCTTCAGATACGCAGTATTTT.

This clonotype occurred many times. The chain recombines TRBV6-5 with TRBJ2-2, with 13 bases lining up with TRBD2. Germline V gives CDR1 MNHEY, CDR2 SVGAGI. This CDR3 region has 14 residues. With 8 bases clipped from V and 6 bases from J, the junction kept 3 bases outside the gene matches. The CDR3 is CASGLAGASGELFF. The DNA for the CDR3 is TGTGCCAGCGGACTAGCGGGAGCGTCCGGGGAGCTGTTTTTT.

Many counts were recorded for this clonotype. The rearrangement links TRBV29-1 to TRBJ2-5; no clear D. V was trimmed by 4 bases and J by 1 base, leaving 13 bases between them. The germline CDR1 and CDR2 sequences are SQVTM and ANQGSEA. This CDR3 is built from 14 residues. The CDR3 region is CSVVGSELQETQYF. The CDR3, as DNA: TGCAGCGTTGTTGGTTCAGAACTCCAAGAGACCCAGTACTTC.

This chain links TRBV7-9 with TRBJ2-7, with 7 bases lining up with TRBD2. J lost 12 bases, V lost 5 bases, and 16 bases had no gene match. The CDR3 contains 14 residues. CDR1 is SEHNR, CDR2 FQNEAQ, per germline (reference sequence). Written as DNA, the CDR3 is TGTGCCAGCAGCCCCGGGCTCGTGGGAGGGCGTCGGTACTTC. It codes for CASSPGLVGGRRYF.

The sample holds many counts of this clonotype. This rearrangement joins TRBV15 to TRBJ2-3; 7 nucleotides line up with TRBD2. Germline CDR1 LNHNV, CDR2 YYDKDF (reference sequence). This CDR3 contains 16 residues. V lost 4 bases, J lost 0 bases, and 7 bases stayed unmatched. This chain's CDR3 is CATSTPTSLSTDTQYF. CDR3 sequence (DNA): TGTGCCACCAGCACTCCGACTAGCCTAAGCACAGATACGCAGTATTTT.

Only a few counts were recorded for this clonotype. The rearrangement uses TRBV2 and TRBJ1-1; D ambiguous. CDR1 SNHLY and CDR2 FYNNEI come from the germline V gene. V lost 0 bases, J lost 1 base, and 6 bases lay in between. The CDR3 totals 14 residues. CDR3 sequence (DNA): TGTGCCAGCAGTGAAGCCCGGAAGAACACTGAAGCTTTCTTT. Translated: CASSEARKNTEAFF.

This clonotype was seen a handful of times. This chain's CDR3 is CASSRQGGEQYV. The DNA of the CDR3 is TGTGCCAGCTCACGACAGGGCGGCGAGCAGTACGTC. The genes are TRBV18 and TRBJ2-7; 7 bases agree with TRBD1. The germline V gene encodes CDR1 KGHSH and CDR2 LQKENI. This CDR3 comprises 12 residues. J gave up 6 bases and V 4 bases, and 3 bases lay outside the gene matches.

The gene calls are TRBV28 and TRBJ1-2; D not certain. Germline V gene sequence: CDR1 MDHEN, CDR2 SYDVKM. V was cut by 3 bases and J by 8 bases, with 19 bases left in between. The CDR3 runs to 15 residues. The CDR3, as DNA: TGTGCCAGCAGTTTTCTCGACACAGCGTTAATCGGCTACACCTTC. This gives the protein CASSFLDTALIGYTF.